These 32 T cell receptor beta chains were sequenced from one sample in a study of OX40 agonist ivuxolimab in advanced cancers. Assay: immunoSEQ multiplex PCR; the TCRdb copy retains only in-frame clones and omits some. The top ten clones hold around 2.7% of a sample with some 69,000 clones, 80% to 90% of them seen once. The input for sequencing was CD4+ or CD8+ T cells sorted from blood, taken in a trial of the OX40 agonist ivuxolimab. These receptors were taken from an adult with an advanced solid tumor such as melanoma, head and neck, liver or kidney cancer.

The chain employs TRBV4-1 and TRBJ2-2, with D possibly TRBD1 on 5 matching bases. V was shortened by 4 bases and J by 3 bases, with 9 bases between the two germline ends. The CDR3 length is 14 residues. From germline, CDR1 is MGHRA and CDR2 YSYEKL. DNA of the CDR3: TGCGCCAGCAGCCGTGGCAGGGACACCGGGGAGCTGTTTTTT. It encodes CASSRGRDTGELFF.

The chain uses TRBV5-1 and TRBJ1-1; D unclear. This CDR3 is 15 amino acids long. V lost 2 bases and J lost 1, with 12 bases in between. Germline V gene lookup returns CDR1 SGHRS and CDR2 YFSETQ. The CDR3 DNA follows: TGCGCCAGCAGCTTAGGAGGCAGTAAGAACACTGAAGCTTTCTTT. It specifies CASSLGGSKNTEAFF. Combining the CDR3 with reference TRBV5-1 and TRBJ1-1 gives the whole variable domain KAGVTQTPRYLIKTRGQQVTLSCSPISGHRSVSWYQQTPGQGLQFLFEYFSETQRNKGNFPGRFSGRQFSNSRSEMNVSTLELGDSALYLCASSLGGSKNTEAFFGQGTRLTVV.

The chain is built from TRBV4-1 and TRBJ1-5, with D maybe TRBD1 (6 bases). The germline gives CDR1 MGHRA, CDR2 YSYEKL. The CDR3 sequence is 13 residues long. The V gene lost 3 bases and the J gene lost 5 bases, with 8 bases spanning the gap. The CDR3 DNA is TGCGCCAGCAGCCAGGGGGCGGATCAGCCCCAGCATTTT. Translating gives CASSQGADQPQHF.

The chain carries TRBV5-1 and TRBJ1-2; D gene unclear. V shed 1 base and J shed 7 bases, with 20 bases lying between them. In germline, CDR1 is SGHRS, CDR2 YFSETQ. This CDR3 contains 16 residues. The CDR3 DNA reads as TGCGCCAGCAGCTTGCAGACCGGCCCACTACTCACTGGCTACACCTTC. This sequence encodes CASSLQTGPLLTGYTF.

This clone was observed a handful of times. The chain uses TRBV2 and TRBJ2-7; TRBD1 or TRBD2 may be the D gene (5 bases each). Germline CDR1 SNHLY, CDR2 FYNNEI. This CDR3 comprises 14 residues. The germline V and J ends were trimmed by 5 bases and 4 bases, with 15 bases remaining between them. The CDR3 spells CASSPEGFAYEQYF. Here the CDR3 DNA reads TGTGCCAGCAGTCCTGAGGGGTTTGCGTACGAGCAGTACTTC.

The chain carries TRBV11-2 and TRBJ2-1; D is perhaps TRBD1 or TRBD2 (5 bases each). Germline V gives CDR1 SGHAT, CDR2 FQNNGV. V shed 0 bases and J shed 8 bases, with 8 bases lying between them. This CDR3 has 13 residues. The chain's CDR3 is CASSLDRGDEQFF. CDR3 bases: TGTGCCAGCAGCTTAGATAGGGGAGATGAGCAGTTCTTC.

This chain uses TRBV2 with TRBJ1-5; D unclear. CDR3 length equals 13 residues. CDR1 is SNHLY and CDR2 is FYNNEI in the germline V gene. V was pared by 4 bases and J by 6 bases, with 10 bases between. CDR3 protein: CASSVRAGQPQHF. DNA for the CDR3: TGTGCCAGCAGTGTGAGGGCAGGTCAGCCCCAGCATTTT.

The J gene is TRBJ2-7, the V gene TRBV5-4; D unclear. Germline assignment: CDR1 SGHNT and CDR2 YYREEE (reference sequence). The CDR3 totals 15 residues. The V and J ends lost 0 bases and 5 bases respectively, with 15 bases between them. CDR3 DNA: TGTGCCAGCAGCTTGGAAGCGTCGAGAGGCCACGAGCAGTACTTC. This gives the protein CASSLEASRGHEQYF. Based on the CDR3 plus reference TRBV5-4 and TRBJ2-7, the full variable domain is ETGVTQSPTHLIKTRGQQVTLRCSSQSGHNTVSWYQQALGQGPQFIFQYYREEENGRGNFPPRFSGLQFPNYSSELNVNALELDDSALYLCASSLEASRGHEQYFGPGTRLTVT.

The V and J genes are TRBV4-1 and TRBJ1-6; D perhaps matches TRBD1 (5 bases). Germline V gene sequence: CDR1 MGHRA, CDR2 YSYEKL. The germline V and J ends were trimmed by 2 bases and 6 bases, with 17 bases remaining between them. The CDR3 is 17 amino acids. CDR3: CASSQPQRGTVNSPLHF. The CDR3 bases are TGCGCCAGCAGCCAACCACAAAGGGGAACAGTTAATTCACCCCTCCACTTT.

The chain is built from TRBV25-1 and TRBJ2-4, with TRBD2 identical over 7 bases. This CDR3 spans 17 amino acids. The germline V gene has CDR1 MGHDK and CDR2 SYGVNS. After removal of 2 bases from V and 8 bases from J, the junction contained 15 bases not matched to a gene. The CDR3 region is CASSESISGGSRDIQYF. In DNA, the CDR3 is TGTGCCAGCAGTGAAAGTATATCGGGCGGGAGTCGGGACATTCAGTACTTC.

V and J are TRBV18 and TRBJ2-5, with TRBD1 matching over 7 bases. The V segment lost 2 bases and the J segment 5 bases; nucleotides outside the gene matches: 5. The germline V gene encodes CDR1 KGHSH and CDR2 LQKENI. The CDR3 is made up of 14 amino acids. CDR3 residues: CASSPDRVGETQYF. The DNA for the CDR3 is TGTGCCAGCTCACCAGACAGGGTGGGGGAGACCCAGTACTTC.

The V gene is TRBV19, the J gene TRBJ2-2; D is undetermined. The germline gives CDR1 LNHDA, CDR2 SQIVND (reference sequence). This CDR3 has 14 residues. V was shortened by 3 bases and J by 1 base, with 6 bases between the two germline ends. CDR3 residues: CASSINGNTGELFF. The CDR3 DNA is TGTGCCAGTAGTATCAACGGGAACACCGGGGAGCTGTTTTTT.

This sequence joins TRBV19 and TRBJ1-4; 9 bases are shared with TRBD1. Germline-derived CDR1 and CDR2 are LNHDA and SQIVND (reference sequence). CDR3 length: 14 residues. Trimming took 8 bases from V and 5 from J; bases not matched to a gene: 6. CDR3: CASHKTGGNEKLFF. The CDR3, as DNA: TGTGCCAGTCACAAAACAGGGGGCAATGAAAAACTGTTTTTT.

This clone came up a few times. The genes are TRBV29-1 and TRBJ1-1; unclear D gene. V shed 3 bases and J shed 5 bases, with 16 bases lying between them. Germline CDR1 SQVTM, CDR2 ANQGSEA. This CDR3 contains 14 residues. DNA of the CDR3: TGCAGCGTTGAGCTTCGGTTAGGAGGAACTGAAGCTTTCTTT. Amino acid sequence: CSVELRLGGTEAFF.

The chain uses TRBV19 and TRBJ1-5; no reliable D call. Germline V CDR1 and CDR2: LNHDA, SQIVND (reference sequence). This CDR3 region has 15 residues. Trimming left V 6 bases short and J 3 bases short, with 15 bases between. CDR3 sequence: CASSPDVSYNQPQHF. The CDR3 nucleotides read TGTGCCAGTAGCCCCGACGTGTCCTACAATCAGCCCCAGCATTTT.

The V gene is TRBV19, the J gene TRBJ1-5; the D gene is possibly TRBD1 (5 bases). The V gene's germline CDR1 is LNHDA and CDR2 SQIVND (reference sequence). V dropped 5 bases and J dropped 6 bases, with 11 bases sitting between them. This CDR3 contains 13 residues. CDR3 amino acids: CASSLGLGQPQHF. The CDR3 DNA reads TGTGCCAGTAGTCTGGGGCTTGGTCAGCCCCAGCATTTT.

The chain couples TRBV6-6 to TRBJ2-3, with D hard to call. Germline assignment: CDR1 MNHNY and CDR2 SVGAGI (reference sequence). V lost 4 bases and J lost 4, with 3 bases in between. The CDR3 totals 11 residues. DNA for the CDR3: TGTGCCAGCAGTTCAGCAGATACGCAGTATTTT. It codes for CASSSADTQYF.

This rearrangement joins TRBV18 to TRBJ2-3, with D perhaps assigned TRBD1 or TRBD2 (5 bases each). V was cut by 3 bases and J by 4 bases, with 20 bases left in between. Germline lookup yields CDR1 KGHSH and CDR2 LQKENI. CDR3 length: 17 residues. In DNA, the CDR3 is TGTGCCAGCTCACCCATTACCGGGACCTCGGGGCCAGATACGCAGTATTTT. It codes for CASSPITGTSGPDTQYF. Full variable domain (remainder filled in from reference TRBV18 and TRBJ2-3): NAGVMQNPRHLVRRRGQEARLRCSPMKGHSHVYWYRQLPEEGLKFMVYLQKENIIDESGMPKERFSAEFPKEGPSILRIQQVVRGDSAAYFCASSPITGTSGPDTQYFGPGTRLTVL.

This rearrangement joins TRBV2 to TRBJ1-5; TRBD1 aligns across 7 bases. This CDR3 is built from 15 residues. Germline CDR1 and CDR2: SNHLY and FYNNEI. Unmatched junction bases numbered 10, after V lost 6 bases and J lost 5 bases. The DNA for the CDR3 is TGTGCCAGCAGACTACGGACAGGATTGGATCAGCCCCAGCATTTT. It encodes CASRLRTGLDQPQHF. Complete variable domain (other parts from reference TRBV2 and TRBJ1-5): EPEVTQTPSHQVTQMGQEVILRCVPISNHLYFYWYRQILGQKVEFLVSFYNNEISEKSEIFDDQFSVERPDGSNFTLKIRSTKLEDSAMYFCASRLRTGLDQPQHFGDGTRLSIL.

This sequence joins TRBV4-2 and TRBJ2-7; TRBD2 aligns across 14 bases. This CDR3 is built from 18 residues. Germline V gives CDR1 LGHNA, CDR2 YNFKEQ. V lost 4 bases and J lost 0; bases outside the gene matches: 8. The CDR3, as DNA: TGTGCCAGCAGCCCCGAGAGGACTAGCGGGAGGAGCTCCTACGAGCAGTACTTC. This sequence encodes CASSPERTSGRSSYEQYF.

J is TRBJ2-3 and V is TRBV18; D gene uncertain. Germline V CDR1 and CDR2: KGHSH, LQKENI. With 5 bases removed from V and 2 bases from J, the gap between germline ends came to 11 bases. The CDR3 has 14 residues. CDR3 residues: CASSIQPPTDTQYF. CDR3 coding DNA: TGTGCCAGCTCAATCCAACCCCCCACAGATACGCAGTATTTT.

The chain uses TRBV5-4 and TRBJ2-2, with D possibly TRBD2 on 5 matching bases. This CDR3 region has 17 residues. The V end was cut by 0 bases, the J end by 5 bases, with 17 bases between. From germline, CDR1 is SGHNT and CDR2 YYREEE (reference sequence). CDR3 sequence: CASSLEGRRRKTGELFF. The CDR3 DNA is TGTGCCAGCAGCTTGGAAGGCAGGAGGAGGAAGACCGGGGAGCTGTTTTTT. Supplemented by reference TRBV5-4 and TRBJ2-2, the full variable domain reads ETGVTQSPTHLIKTRGQQVTLRCSSQSGHNTVSWYQQALGQGPQFIFQYYREEENGRGNFPPRFSGLQFPNYSSELNVNALELDDSALYLCASSLEGRRRKTGELFFGEGSRLTVL.

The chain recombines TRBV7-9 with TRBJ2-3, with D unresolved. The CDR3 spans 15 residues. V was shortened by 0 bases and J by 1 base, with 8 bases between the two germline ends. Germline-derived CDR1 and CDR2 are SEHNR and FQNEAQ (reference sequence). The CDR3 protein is CASSLAGIRTDTQYF. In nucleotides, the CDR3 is TGTGCCAGCAGCTTAGCAGGGATCCGCACAGATACGCAGTATTTT.

The CDR3 DNA is TGCGCCAGCAGTGTATCGGCAGGGTTCCTTTCTGGGGCCAACGTCCTGACTTTC. Protein sequence: CASSVSAGFLSGANVLTF. This chain connects TRBV10-2 to TRBJ2-6, with a possible D match to TRBD1 (5 bases). This CDR3 has 18 amino acids. In germline, CDR1 is WSHSY, CDR2 SAAADI. The V end lost 4 bases, the J end lost 1 base, and 17 bases lay between the germline ends.

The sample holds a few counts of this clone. Written as DNA, the CDR3 is TGTGCCAGCAGCTCCCCGGGACTAGCGGTCTACAATGAGCAGTTCTTC. Amino acids: CASSSPGLAVYNEQFF. This chain connects TRBV11-3 to TRBJ2-1; 11 nucleotides line up with TRBD2. The CDR3 is made up of 16 amino acids. Germline V CDR1 and CDR2: SGHNT, YENEEA. V was pared by 4 bases and J by 3 bases, with 5 bases of the junction left unmatched.

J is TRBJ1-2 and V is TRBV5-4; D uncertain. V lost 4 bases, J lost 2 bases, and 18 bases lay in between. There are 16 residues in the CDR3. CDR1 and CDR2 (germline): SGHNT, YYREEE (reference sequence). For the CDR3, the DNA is TGTGCCAGCAGCACTACCCCGGCGGACGGCAACTATGGCTACACCTTC. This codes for CASSTTPADGNYGYTF.

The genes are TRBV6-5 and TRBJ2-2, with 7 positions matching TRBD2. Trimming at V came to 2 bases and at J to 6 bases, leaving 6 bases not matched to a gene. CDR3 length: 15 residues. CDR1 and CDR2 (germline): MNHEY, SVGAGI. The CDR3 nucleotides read TGTGCCAGCAGTTACCCGGGGGGTGTCGCCGGGGAGCTGTTTTTT. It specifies CASSYPGGVAGELFF.

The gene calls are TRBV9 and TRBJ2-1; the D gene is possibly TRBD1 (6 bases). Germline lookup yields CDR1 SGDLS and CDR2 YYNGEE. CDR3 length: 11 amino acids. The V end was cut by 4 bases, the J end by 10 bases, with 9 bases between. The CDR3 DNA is TGTGCCAGCAGCTTTGACAGGGAGCAGTTCTTC. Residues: CASSFDREQFF.

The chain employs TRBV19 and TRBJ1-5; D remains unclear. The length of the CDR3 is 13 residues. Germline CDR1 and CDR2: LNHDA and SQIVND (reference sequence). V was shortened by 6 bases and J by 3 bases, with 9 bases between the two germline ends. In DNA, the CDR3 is TGTGCCAGTAGCCCTCCTACCAATCAGCCCCAGCATTTT. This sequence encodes CASSPPTNQPQHF.

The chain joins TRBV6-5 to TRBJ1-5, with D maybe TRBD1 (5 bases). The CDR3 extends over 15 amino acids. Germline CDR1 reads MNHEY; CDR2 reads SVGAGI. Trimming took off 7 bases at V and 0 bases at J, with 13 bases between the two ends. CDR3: CASTNQGNSNQPQHF. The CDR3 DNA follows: TGTGCCAGCACTAACCAGGGTAATAGCAATCAGCCCCAGCATTTT.

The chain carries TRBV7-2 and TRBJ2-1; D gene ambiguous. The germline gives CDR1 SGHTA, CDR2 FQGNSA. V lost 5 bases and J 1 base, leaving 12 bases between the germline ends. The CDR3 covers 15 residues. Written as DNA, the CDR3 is TGTGCCAGCAGCCGAGCGCTAGGGTCCTACAATGAGCAGTTCTTC. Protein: CASSRALGSYNEQFF.

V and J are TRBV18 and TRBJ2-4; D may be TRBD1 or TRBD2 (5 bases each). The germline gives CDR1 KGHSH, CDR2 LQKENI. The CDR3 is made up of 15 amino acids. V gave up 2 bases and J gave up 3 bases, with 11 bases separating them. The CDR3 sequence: CASSPRGVDKNIQYF. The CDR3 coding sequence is TGTGCCAGCTCACCAAGGGGAGTTGACAAAAACATTCAGTACTTC. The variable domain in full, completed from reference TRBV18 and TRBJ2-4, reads NAGVMQNPRHLVRRRGQEARLRCSPMKGHSHVYWYRQLPEEGLKFMVYLQKENIIDESGMPKERFSAEFPKEGPSILRIQQVVRGDSAAYFCASSPRGVDKNIQYFGAGTRLSVL.